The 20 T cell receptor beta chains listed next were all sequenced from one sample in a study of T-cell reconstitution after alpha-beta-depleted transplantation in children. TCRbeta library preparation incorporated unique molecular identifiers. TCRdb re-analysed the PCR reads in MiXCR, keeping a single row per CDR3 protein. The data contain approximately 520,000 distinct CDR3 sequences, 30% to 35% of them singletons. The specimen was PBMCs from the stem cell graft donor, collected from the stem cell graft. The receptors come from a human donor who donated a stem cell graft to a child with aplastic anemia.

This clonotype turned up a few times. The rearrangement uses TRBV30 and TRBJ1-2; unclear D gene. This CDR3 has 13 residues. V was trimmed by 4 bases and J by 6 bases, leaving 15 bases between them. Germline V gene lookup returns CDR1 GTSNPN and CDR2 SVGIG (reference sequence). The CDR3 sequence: CAWTEGNGDGYTF. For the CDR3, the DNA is TGTGCCTGGACGGAGGGTAATGGGGATGGCTACACCTTC.

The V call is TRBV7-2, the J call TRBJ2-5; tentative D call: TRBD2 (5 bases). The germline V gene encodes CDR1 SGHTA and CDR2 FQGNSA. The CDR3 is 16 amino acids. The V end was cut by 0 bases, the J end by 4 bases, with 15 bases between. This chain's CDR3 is CASSLALPFGRETQYF. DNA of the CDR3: TGTGCCAGCAGCTTAGCCCTTCCCTTTGGGAGAGAGACCCAGTACTTC. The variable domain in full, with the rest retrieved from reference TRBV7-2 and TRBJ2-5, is GAGVSQSPSNKVTEKGKDVELRCDPISGHTALYWYRQSLGQGLEFLIYFQGNSAPDKSGLPSDRFSAERTGGSVSTLTIQRTQQEDSAVYLCASSLALPFGRETQYFGPGTRLLVL.

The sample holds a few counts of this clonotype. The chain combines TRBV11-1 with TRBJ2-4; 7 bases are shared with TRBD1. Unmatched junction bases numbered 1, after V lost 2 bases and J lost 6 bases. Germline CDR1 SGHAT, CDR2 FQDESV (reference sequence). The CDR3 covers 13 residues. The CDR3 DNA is TGTGCCAGCAGCTTATACAGGGGAAACATTCAGTACTTC. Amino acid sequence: CASSLYRGNIQYF.

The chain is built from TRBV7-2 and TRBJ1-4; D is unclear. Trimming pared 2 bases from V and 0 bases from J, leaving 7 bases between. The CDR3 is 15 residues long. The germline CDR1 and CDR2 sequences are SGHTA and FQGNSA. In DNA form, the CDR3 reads TGTGCCAGCAGCTTATATACAGCAACTAATGAAAAACTGTTTTTT. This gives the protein CASSLYTATNEKLFF.

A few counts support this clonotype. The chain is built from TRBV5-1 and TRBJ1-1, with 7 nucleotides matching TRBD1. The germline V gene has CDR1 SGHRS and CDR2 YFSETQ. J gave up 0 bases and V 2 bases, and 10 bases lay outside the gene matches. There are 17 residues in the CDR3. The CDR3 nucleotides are TGCGCCAGCAGCTTATTTACGACAGGGATAATGAACACTGAAGCTTTCTTT. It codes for CASSLFTTGIMNTEAFF.

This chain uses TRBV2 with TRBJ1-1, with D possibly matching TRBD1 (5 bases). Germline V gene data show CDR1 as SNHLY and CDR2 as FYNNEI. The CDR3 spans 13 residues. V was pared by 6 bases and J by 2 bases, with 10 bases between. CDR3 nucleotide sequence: TGTGCCAGCAGGCTCGACAGTAACACTGAAGCTTTCTTT. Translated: CASRLDSNTEAFF.

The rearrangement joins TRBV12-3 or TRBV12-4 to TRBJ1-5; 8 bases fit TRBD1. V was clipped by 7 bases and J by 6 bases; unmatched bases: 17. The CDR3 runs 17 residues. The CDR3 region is CASTGRTSNQGAQPQHF. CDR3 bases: TGTGCCAGCACCGGACGCACTTCTAACCAGGGGGCTCAGCCCCAGCATTTT.

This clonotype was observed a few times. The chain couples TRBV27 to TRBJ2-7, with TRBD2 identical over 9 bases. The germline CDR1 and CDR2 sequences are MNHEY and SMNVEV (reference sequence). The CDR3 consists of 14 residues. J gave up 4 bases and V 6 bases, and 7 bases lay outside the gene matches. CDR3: CASSLSGSVYEQYV. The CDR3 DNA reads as TGTGCCAGCAGCCTTAGCGGGAGTGTGTACGAGCAGTACGTC.

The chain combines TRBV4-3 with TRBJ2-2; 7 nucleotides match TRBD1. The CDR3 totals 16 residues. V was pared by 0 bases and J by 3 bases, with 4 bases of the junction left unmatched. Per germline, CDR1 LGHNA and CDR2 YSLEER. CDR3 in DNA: TGCGCCAGCAGCCAAGAGTCGGGACAGTACACCGGGGAGCTGTTTTTT. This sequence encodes CASSQESGQYTGELFF.

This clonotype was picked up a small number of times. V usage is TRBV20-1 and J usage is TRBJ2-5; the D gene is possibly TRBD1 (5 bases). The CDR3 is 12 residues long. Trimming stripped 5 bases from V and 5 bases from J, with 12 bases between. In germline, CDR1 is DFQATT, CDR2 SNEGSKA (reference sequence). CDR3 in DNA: TGCAGTGCTGAAGACAGACGGGAGACCCAGTACTTC. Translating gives CSAEDRRETQYF.

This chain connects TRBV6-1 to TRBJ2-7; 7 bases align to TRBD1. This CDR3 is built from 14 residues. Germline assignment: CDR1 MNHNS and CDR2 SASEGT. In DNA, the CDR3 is TGTGCCAGCGCCGACAGGGCCGCTGCCTACCAGCAGTACGTC. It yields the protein CASADRAAAYQQYV.

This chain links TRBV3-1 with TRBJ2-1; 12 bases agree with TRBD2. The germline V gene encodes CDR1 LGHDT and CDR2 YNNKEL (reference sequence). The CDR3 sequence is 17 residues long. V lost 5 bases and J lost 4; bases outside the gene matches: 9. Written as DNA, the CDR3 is TGTGCCAGCAGCGTACCGGGACTAGCGGGCCCGTACAATGAGCAGTTCTTC. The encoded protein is CASSVPGLAGPYNEQFF.

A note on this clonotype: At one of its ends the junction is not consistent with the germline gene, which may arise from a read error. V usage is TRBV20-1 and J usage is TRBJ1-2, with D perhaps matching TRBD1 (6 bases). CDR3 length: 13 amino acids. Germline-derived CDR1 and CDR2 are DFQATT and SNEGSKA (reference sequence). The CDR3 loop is CSARWVGAMSYPF. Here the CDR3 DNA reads TGCAGTGCTAGGTGGGTGGGGGCCATGAGCTACCCCTTC.

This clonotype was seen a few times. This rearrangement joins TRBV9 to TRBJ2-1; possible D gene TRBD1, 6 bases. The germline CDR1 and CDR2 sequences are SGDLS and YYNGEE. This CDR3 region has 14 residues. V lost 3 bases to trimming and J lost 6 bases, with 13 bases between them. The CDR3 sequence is CASSEGDTPNEQFF. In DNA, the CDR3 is TGTGCCAGCAGCGAAGGGGACACCCCCAATGAGCAGTTCTTC.

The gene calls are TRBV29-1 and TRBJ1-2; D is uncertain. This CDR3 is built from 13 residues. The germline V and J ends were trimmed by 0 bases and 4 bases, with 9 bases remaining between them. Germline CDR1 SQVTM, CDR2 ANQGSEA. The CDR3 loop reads CSVEEARRYGYTF. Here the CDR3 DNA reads TGCAGCGTTGAAGAGGCCAGGCGCTATGGCTACACCTTC.

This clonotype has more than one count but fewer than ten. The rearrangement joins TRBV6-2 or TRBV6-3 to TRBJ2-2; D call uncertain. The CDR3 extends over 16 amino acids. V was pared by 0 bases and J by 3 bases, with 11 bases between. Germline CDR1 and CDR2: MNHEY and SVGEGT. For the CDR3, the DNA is TGTGCCAGCAGTTACTCGCCAGGAATCGACACCGGGGAGCTGTTTTTT. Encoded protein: CASSYSPGIDTGELFF.

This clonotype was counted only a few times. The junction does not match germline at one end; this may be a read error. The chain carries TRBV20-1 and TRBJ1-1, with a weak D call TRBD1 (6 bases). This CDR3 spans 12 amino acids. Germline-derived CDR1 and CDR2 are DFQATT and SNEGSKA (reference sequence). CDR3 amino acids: CSARGQGPEAFF. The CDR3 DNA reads TGCAGTGCAAGAGGGCAGGGGCCTGAAGCTTTCTTT.

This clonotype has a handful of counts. For the CDR3, the DNA is TGTGCCAGCAGTTTAAGAGGTGGCGAGTACCTGGGAACTGAAGCTTTCTTT. Residues: CASSLRGGEYLGTEAFF. V usage is TRBV27 and J usage is TRBJ1-1, with no clear D. V lost 2 bases and J lost 5, with 21 bases in between. Looked up from germline, CDR1 is MNHEY and CDR2 is SMNVEV (reference sequence). This CDR3 has 17 amino acids.

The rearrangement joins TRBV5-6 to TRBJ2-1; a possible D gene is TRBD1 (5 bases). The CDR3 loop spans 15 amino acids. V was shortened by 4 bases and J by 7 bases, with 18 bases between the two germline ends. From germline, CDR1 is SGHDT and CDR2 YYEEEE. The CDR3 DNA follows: TGTGCCAGCAGCCTGGATTTAACAGGTTTAAATGAGCAGTTCTTC. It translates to CASSLDLTGLNEQFF.

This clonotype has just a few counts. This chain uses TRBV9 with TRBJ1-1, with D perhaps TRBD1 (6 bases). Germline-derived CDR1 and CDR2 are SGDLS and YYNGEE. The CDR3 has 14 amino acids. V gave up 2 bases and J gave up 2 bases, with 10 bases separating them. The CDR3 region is CASSVGQPNTEAFF. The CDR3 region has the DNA TGTGCCAGCAGCGTCGGACAGCCCAACACTGAAGCTTTCTTT.